This is a list of T cell receptor beta chains from one sample in a study of control samples from healthy donors and cancer patients. Measured with immunoSEQ multiplex PCR; TCRdb has only the in-frame clones, and not every one. The table includes 130,000 or so clones, 80% to 90% detected once. Material: blood. The receptors were sampled from a man aged 35 to 55 in good health. CDR3s include the opening cysteine and the closing phenylalanine or tryptophan.

>TRBV15|TRBJ1-5
CATSRGGGSNQPQHF
>TRBV27|TRBJ1-3
CASSLSGTSGNTIYF
>TRBV5-6|TRBJ2-7
CASSLEVAYYEQYF
>TRBV7-2|TRBJ2-5
CASSSAGVGRETQYF
>TRBV5-1|TRBJ1-1
CASSLKEEAEAFF
>TRBV5-4|TRBJ2-2
CASSLLDGGYANTGELFF
>TRBV5-1|TRBJ2-5
CASSLVSQVETQYF
>TRBV7-2|TRBJ2-1
CASSFSGGDYNEQFF
>TRBV7-3|TRBJ2-6
CASSLFETGPSGANVLTF
>TRBV25-1|TRBJ1-2
CASSDSQGPSAYGYTF
>TRBV4-3|TRBJ1-4
CASSQDWFATGGWEKLFF
>TRBV21-1|TRBJ1-1
CASSKAFRGEGAKTEAFF
>TRBV7-7|TRBJ2-1
CASSLYGGARNEQFF
>TRBV4-3|TRBJ1-5
CASSQGEYSNQPQHF
>TRBV5-6|TRBJ2-5
CASSLSLRQETQYF
>TRBV30|TRBJ2-7
CAWSAPGWGVYEQYF
>TRBV5-1|TRBJ2-3
CASSFGLAGGRITDTQYF
>TRBV12-5|TRBJ2-3
CASGLYPRGGATDTQYF
>TRBV6-2/TRBV6-3|TRBJ1-1
CASSYSQLNTEAFF
>TRBV9|TRBJ2-3
CASSAPLAAHTDTQYF
>TRBV30|TRBJ2-7
CAWRDGGGAEQYF
>TRBV7-2|TRBJ2-7
CASSRTSGTYEQYF
>TRBV6-1|TRBJ2-5
CASRGRSETQYF
>TRBV3-1/TRBV3-2|TRBJ1-2
CASSQGYRAHYGYTF
>TRBV5-1|TRBJ2-7
CASSLDRGAEQYF
>TRBV24-1|TRBJ2-1
CATSDTDRPGRYNEQFF
>TRBV30|TRBJ1-6
CAWSVNRGNSPLHF
>TRBV4-3|TRBJ2-1
CASSPPGLARENEQFF
>TRBV3-1/TRBV3-2|TRBJ1-1
CASSLRPGGSSTEAFF
>TRBV18|TRBJ1-4
CASSPYGGLSKITNEKLFF
>TRBV20-1|TRBJ2-7
CSASGQGVSYEQYF
>TRBV21-1|TRBJ1-5
CASSKQLPGVKPQHF
>TRBV7-9|TRBJ1-2
CASSRINSGYTF
>TRBV7-8|TRBJ1-5
CASSLVPGPNNQPQHF
>TRBV11-2|TRBJ1-2
CASSLVPQKNYGYTF
>TRBV25-1|TRBJ1-2
CASTRQGRDGYTF
>TRBV19|TRBJ1-6
CASSPLGGGSPLHF
>TRBV6-6|TRBJ1-1
CASSRGRSHNTEAFF
>TRBV11-2|TRBJ1-1
CASSFNRVGQTEAFF
>TRBV24-1|TRBJ1-4
CATSDLQGRNEKLFF
>TRBV6-5|TRBJ2-3
CASSKSTDTQYF
>TRBV25-1|TRBJ1-2
CASSLGTGFVDTF
>TRBV19|TRBJ2-1
CASSGQSSYNEQFF